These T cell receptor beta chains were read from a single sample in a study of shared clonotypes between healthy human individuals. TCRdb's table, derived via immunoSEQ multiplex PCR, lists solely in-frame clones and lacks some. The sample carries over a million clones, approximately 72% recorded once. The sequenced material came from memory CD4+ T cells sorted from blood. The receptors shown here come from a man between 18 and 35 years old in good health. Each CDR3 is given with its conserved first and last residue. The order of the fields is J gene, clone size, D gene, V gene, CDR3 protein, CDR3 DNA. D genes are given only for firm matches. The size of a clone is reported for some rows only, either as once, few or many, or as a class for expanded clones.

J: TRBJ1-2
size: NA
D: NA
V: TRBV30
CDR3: CAWSVKPQYGYTF
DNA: TGTGCCTGGAGTGTAAAGCCCCAGTATGGCTACACCTTC

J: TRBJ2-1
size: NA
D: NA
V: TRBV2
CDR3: CASSEGGLSYNEQFF
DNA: TGTGCCAGCAGTGAAGGGGGCCTATCTTACAATGAGCAGTTCTTC

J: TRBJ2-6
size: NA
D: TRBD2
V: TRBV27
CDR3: CASSRIAGGPSGANVLTF
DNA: TGTGCCAGCAGTCGAATAGCGGGAGGGCCCTCTGGGGCCAACGTCCTGACTTTC

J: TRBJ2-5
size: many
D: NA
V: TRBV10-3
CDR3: CASRPTQETQYF
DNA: TGTGCCTCCAGACCCACTCAGGAGACCCAGTACTTC

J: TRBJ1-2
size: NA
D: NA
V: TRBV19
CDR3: CASSRTVYEDYGYTF
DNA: TGTGCCAGTAGCCGGACAGTATACGAGGACTATGGCTACACCTTC

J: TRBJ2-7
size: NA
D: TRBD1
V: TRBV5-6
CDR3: CASSPGQWVGGQYF
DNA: TGTGCCAGCTCTCCGGGACAGTGGGTAGGAGGGCAGTACTTC

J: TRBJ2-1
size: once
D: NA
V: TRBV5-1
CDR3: CASSLALGADEQFF
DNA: TGCGCCAGCAGCTTGGCCCTGGGGGCCGATGAGCAGTTCTTC

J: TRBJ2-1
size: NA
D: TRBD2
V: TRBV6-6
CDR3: CASTLAGAKRNEQFF
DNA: TGTGCCAGCACCTTAGCGGGGGCCAAGAGAAATGAGCAGTTCTTC

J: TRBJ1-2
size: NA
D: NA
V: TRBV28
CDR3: CASSFSGNYGYTF
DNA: TGTGCCAGCAGTTTCTCGGGAAACTATGGCTACACCTTC

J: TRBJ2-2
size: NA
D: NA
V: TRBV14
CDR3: CASSQKTGRDTGELFF
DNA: TGTGCCAGCAGCCAAAAGACAGGGAGGGACACCGGGGAGCTGTTTTTT

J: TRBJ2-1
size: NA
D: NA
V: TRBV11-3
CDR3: CASSKFTGTSEGEQFF
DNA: TGTGCCAGCAGCAAGTTTACCGGGACTTCCGAAGGTGAGCAGTTCTTC

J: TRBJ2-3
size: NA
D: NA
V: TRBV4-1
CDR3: CASSLVGSATDTQYF
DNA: TGCGCCAGCAGCCTAGTGGGGTCGGCCACAGATACGCAGTATTTT

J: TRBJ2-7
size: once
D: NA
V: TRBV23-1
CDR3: CASSQSSGAYEQYF
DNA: TGCGCCAGCAGTCAATCGTCAGGGGCCTACGAGCAGTACTTC

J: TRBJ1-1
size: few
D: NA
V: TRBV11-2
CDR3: CASSSGGRAEAFF
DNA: TGTGCCAGCAGCTCCGGGGGTAGGGCTGAAGCTTTCTTT

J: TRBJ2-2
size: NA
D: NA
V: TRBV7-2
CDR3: CASSSTGNTGELFF
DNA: TGTGCCAGCAGCTCCACAGGGAACACCGGGGAGCTGTTTTTT

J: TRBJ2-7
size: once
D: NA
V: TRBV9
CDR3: CASSRQGMTPYEQYF
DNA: TGTGCCAGCAGCCGACAAGGAATGACCCCCTACGAGCAGTACTTC

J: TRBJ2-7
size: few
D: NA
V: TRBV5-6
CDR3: CASSYQYPSYEQYF
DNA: TGTGCCAGCAGCTATCAGTATCCTAGCTACGAGCAGTACTTC

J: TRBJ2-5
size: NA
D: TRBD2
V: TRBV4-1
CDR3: CASSQDSDSGYQETQYF
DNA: TGCGCCAGCAGCCAAGATTCGGATAGCGGGTACCAAGAGACCCAGTACTTC

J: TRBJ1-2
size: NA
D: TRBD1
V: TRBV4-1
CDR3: CASSNEQGAIYGYTF
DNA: TGCGCCAGCAGCAACGAACAGGGGGCGATTTATGGCTACACCTTC

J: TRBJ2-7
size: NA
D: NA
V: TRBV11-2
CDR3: CASSLGSNTYEQYF
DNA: TGTGCCAGCAGCCTCGGCTCGAACACCTACGAGCAGTACTTC

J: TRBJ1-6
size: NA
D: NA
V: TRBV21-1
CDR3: CASSGQVYNSPLHF
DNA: TGTGCCAGCAGCGGACAGGTCTATAATTCACCCCTCCACTTT

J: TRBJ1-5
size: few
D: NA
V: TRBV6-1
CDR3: CASSEEGGSNQPQHF
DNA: TGTGCCAGCAGTGAAGAAGGGGGAAGCAATCAGCCCCAGCATTTT

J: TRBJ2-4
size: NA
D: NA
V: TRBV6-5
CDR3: CASSAGISKNIQYF
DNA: TGTGCCAGCAGCGCGGGGATTTCCAAAAACATTCAGTACTTC

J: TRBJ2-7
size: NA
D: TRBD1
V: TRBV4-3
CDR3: CASSFGQGSYEQYF
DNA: TGCGCCAGCAGCTTCGGACAGGGTTCCTACGAGCAGTACTTC

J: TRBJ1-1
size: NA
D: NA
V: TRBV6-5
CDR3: CASSFHTESHTEAFF
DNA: TGTGCCAGCAGTTTCCACACGGAATCACACACTGAAGCTTTCTTT

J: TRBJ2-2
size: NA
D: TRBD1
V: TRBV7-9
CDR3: CASTPGQTAAGELFF
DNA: TGTGCCAGCACCCCGGGACAGACCGCGGCCGGGGAGCTGTTTTTT

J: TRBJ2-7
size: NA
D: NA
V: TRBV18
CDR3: CASSPLGGDSSYEQYF
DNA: TGTGCCAGCTCACCTCTAGGTGGGGATTCTTCCTACGAGCAGTACTTC

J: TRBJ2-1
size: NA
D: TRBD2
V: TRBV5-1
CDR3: CASSLGTSEYNEQFF
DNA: TGCGCCAGCAGCCTCGGGACTAGCGAGTACAATGAGCAGTTCTTC

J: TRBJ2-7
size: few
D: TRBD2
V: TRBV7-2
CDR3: CASRESGDYEQYF
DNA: TGTGCCAGCAGAGAGAGCGGGGATTACGAGCAGTACTTC

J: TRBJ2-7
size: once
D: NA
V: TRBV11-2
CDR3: CASSLTAEQYF
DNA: TGTGCCAGCAGCCTCACCGCCGAGCAGTACTTC

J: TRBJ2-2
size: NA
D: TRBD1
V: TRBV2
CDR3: CASRGQGQNTGELFF
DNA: TGTGCCAGCAGGGGACAGGGGCAGAACACCGGGGAGCTGTTTTTT

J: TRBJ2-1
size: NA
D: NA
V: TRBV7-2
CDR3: CASSLQGLPLAHEQFF
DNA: TGTGCCAGCAGCTTACAAGGACTACCCTTGGCCCATGAGCAGTTCTTC

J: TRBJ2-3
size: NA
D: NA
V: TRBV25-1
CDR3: CASSDSVTQYF
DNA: TGTGCCAGCAGTGATTCAGTTACGCAGTATTTT

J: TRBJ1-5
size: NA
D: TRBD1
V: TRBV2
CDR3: CASTTQGESNQPQHF
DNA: TGTGCCAGCACCACACAGGGGGAAAGCAATCAGCCCCAGCATTTT

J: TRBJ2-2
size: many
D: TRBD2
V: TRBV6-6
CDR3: CASSAGLTNTGELFF
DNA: TGTGCCAGCAGTGCGGGACTAACGAACACCGGGGAGCTGTTTTTT

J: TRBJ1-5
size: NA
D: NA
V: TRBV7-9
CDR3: CASSRDSGNQPQHF
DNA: TGTGCCAGCAGCCGAGACAGCGGCAATCAGCCCCAGCATTTT

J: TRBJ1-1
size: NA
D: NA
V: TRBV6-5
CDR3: CASSYGVGPTEAFF
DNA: TGTGCCAGCAGTTACGGCGTTGGCCCCACTGAAGCTTTCTTT

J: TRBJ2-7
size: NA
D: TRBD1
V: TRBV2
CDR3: CASNFVGQGADEQYF
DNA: TGTGCCAGCAACTTCGTGGGGCAGGGGGCCGACGAGCAGTACTTC

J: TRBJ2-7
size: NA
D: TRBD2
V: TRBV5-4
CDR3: CASSRISGSGSYEQYF
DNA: TGTGCCAGCAGCCGAATTAGCGGGAGCGGCTCCTACGAGCAGTACTTC

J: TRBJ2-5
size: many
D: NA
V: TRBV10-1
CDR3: CASRDSSLETQYF
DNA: TGCGCCAGCAGGGACTCTAGTTTGGAGACCCAGTACTTC

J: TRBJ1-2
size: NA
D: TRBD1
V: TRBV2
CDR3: CASRGQVDYGYTF
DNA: TGTGCCAGCAGGGGACAGGTAGACTATGGCTACACCTTC

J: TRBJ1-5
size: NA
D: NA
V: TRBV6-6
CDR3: CASSFGLGSNQPQHF
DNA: TGTGCCAGCAGTTTCGGCCTGGGAAGCAATCAGCCCCAGCATTTT

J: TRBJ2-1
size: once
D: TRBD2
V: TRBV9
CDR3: CASSVVGGGRPYNEQFF
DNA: TGTGCCAGCAGCGTAGTCGGGGGGGGCCGGCCCTACAATGAGCAGTTCTTC

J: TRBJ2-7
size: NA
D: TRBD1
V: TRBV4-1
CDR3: CASSQDPAPQGGHEQYF
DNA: TGCGCCAGCAGCCAAGATCCGGCACCACAGGGGGGCCACGAGCAGTACTTC

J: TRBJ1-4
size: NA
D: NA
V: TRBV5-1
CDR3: CASSLSGTNEKLFF
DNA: TGCGCCAGCAGCTTGTCCGGGACAAATGAAAAACTGTTTTTT

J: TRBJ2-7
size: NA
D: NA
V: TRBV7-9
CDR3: CASSQGRGEQYF
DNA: TGTGCCAGCAGCCAGGGGCGGGGCGAGCAGTACTTC

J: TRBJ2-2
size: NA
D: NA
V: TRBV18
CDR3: CASSPRDSITGELFF
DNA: TGTGCCAGCTCACCACGGGACTCGATCACCGGGGAGCTGTTTTTT

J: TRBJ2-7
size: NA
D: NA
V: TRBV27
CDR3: CASSQNRGAYEQYF
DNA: TGTGCCAGCAGTCAAAACCGGGGGGCATACGAGCAGTACTTC

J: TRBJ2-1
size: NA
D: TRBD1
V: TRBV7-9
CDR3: CASSPGGAFRGQFF
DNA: TGTGCCAGCAGCCCAGGGGGAGCTTTCCGTGGGCAGTTCTTC

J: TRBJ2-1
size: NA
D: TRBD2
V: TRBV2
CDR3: CASSTSGGARDEQFF
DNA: TGTGCCAGCAGTACCAGCGGGGGGGCCCGGGATGAGCAGTTCTTC

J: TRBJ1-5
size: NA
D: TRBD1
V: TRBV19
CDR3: CASSAGQGANQPQHF
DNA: TGTGCCAGTAGTGCAGGACAGGGGGCCAATCAGCCCCAGCATTTT

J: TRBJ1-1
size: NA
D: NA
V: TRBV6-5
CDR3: CASTKKTFLRTEAFF
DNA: TGTGCCAGCACCAAAAAAACCTTCCTGAGAACTGAAGCTTTCTTT

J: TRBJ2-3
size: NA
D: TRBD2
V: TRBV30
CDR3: CAGKREGRGDTQYF
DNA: TGTGCCGGGAAGCGGGAGGGCCGAGGGGATACGCAGTATTTT

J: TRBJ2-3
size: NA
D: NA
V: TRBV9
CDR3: CASSVGGKDTQYF
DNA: TGTGCCAGCAGCGTAGGAGGGAAAGATACGCAGTATTTT